The clone carrying this TCR beta chain was counted only a few times. Antigen unknown. This sample was taken from a study of T cells in Graves' hyperthyroidism and ophthalmopathy. Overall study results and limits: The model made its ophthalmopathy prediction, and onset followed a median about 6.8 months later.

What was amplified from RNA transcripts were TCR beta CDR3 regions. An initial round of RT-PCR targeting the TCR CDR3 relied on the HTBI primer set. TCRdb reanalysed the multiplex PCR reads using MiXCR and keeps one entry per CDR3 protein. There are 400,000 to 600,000 distinct CDR3 sequences in the sample; 16% occur only once, and around 28% lies in the top ten. Exclusion followed for patients with uncontrolled infection, other autoimmune disease, pregnancy or lactation. The germline gives CDR1 SQVTM, CDR2 ANQGSEA. Trimming cost V 3 bases and J 4 bases; bases outside gene matches: 2. The CDR3 has 12 residues.

The sample taken for sequencing was blood. The J gene is TRBJ1-2, the V gene TRBV29-1, with 7 bases fitting TRBD1. The receptor was derived from a woman aged 25 to 39 with Graves' ophthalmopathy. The CDR3 region is CSVEDRFYGYTF. As DNA, the CDR3 is TGCAGCGTTGAGGACAGGTTCTATGGCTACACCTTC.